This TCR beta chain emerged from a study of OX40 agonist ivuxolimab in advanced cancers. Across the study: Every patient in dose escalation had hepatocellular carcinoma, melanoma, renal cell or head and neck cancer. Partial responses occurred in three patients (one hepatocellular carcinoma, two cutaneous melanoma).

Study outcomes and limitations: Low normalized T-cell clonal expansion also characterized some of the nonresponders.

As concerns this clone: The antigen remains undetermined.

If patients had autoimmune disease history or systemic immunosuppression, they were excluded. This table comes from immunoSEQ multiplex PCR, and its TCRdb copy is limited to in-frame clones, with some not included. The sample contains some 50,000 clones, 80% to 85% of which appear only once. This specimen consisted of CD4+ or CD8+ T cells sorted from blood, obtained in a trial of the OX40 agonist ivuxolimab. The sequence was collected from an adult with an advanced solid tumor such as melanoma, head and neck, liver or kidney cancer.

The CDR3 DNA reads as TGTGCCAGCAGTTTTACCCTGGGGGATACGCAGTATTTT. Its protein is CASSFTLGDTQYF. The rearrangement uses TRBV28 and TRBJ2-3; unclear D gene. Germline V gene lookup returns CDR1 MDHEN and CDR2 SYDVKM. Trimming took 3 bases from V and 6 from J, leaving 10 bases between them. CDR3 length: 13 residues.